A single sample is the source of the 28 T cell receptor beta chains below, sequenced in a study of CD8 T cells in ankylosing spondylitis. TCRdb re-called the 5' RACE reads with MiXCR, one entry per CDR3 protein. Altogether 300,000 to 400,000 distinct CDR3 sequences are present, roughly 11% being singletons, with the ten largest covering around 10%. The sample consisted of blood, either unsorted or a sorted T cell fraction (not recorded which). The receptors here all came from a female donor with ankylosing spondylitis or in good health (not recorded which).

Ten or more counts support this clonotype. This chain joins TRBV7-9 and TRBJ2-1, with TRBD1 matching 7 bases. Germline loops: CDR1 SEHNR, CDR2 FQNEAQ (reference sequence). With V trimmed by 5 bases and J by 4 bases, 2 bases remained unmatched. CDR3 size: 13 residues. CDR3 sequence reads: CASSTTGYNEQFF. In nucleotides, the CDR3 is TGTGCCAGCAGCACGACAGGGTACAATGAGCAGTTCTTC.

The V and J genes are TRBV15 and TRBJ1-2, with 7 nucleotides matching TRBD1. The CDR3 sequence is 16 residues long. Germline V gene lookup returns CDR1 LNHNV and CDR2 YYDKDF (reference sequence). After removal of 0 bases from V and 3 bases from J, the junction contained 7 bases not matched to a gene. As DNA, the CDR3 is TGTGCCACCAGCAGAGAAGAGACAGGGTTCGACTATGGCTACACCTTC. Residues: CATSREETGFDYGYTF.

This clonotype has a count of ten or more. The chain combines TRBV6-5 with TRBJ2-7; possibly TRBD1 for D (5 bases). Trimming took off 0 bases at V and 4 bases at J, with 16 bases between the two ends. Germline CDR1 is MNHEY and CDR2 is SVGAGI. There are 16 residues in the CDR3. Here the CDR3 reads CASSYSESRQSYEQYF. The DNA for the CDR3 is TGTGCCAGCAGTTACTCCGAGTCCAGACAGTCTTACGAGCAGTACTTC.

This clonotype was seen many times. V is TRBV20-1 and J is TRBJ1-5; TRBD1 might be the D (6 bases). Germline-derived CDR1 and CDR2 are DFQATT and SNEGSKA (reference sequence). The CDR3 consists of 13 residues. With 4 bases removed from V and 6 bases from J, the gap between germline ends came to 13 bases. The DNA of the CDR3 is TGCAGTGCTATTATACAGGGCGGTCAGCCCCAGCATTTT. It translates to CSAIIQGGQPQHF.

V usage is TRBV5-1 and J usage is TRBJ2-4; 8 nucleotides line up with TRBD1. From germline, CDR1 is SGHRS and CDR2 YFSETQ. V lost 0 bases to trimming and J lost 4 bases; unmatched junction nucleotides: 3. CDR3 length: 15 residues. This chain's CDR3 is CASSLGTGMKNIQYF. The CDR3 DNA sequence: TGCGCCAGCAGCTTGGGGACAGGGATGAAAAACATTCAGTACTTC.

V and J are TRBV7-2 and TRBJ2-1; D not resolved. CDR3 size: 15 residues. Germline V CDR1 and CDR2: SGHTA, FQGNSA. Trimming took 6 bases from V and 6 from J, leaving 18 bases between them. The CDR3 sequence: CASSSQKTPGNEQFF. DNA of the CDR3: TGTGCCAGCAGTTCACAGAAGACCCCAGGCAATGAGCAGTTCTTC.

This clonotype was counted a single time. The V and J genes are TRBV5-1 and TRBJ2-7; D may match TRBD1 or TRBD2 (5 bases each). Trimming left V 1 base short and J 6 bases short, with 17 bases between. Germline CDR1 reads SGHRS; CDR2 reads YFSETQ. This CDR3 has 15 amino acids. CDR3 protein: CASSLPLGDSGEQYF. The CDR3 coding sequence is TGCGCCAGCAGCTTGCCCTTGGGGGATTCGGGCGAGCAGTACTTC.

This clonotype was counted between two and nine times. The chain links TRBV5-1 to TRBJ2-2, with TRBD2 identical over 9 bases. Germline assignment: CDR1 SGHRS and CDR2 YFSETQ. The CDR3 is made up of 15 amino acids. Losses at the gene ends were 9 bases for V and 4 bases for J; bases not matched to a gene: 10. The CDR3 here is CATRALAGSTGELFF. The CDR3 DNA reads as TGCGCCACCCGGGCCCTAGCGGGGTCCACCGGGGAGCTGTTTTTT.

The sample holds many counts of this clonotype. The chain links TRBV4-3 to TRBJ2-7; D not certain. V gave up 1 base and J gave up 3 bases, with 13 bases separating them. Germline loops: CDR1 LGHNA, CDR2 YSLEER. This CDR3 contains 15 residues. CDR3: CASSQGVYSDYEQYF. In nucleotides, the CDR3 is TGCGCCAGCAGCCAAGGAGTATACAGCGACTACGAGCAGTACTTC.

Ten or more counts support this clonotype. The V call is TRBV5-1, the J call TRBJ2-7; maybe TRBD2 (5 bases). The CDR3 spans 14 residues. Trimming left V 4 bases short and J 4 bases short, with 15 bases between. CDR1 is SGHRS, CDR2 YFSETQ, per germline. This CDR3 reads CASSQPGSGYEQYF. CDR3 coding DNA: TGCGCCAGCAGCCAACCGGGATCCGGTTACGAGCAGTACTTC.

The genes are TRBV25-1 and TRBJ1-2; 12 bases agree with TRBD1. V lost 6 bases, J lost 8 bases, and 7 bases stayed unmatched. Germline values: CDR1 MGHDK, CDR2 SYGVNS. The CDR3 is 14 residues long. CDR3 sequence (DNA): TGTGCCAGCAGGGGACAGGGGGCGAGTAAGGGCTACACCTTC. Encoded protein: CASRGQGASKGYTF.

This clonotype was counted ten times or more. V and J are TRBV7-9 and TRBJ2-7; perhaps TRBD1 as D (6 bases). The V and J ends lost 6 bases and 3 bases respectively, with 15 bases between them. In germline, CDR1 is SEHNR, CDR2 FQNEAQ (reference sequence). The CDR3 extends over 14 amino acids. This CDR3 reads CASRPAGTSYEQYF. CDR3 sequence (DNA): TGTGCCAGCAGACCAGCCGGGACAAGCTACGAGCAGTACTTC.

The genes are TRBV12-3 or TRBV12-4 and TRBJ1-3; 8 bases agree with TRBD1. J was trimmed by 2 bases and V by 5 bases; bases with no gene match: 5. The CDR3 has 15 amino acids. DNA of the CDR3: TGTGCCAGCAGTCCCACACAGGGGGCTGGAAACACCATATATTTT. This codes for CASSPTQGAGNTIYF.

This clonotype came up many times. The chain combines TRBV3-1 with TRBJ1-1, with TRBD1 as a possible D gene (6 bases). V lost 4 bases and J lost 7, with 7 bases in between. Per germline, CDR1 LGHDT and CDR2 YNNKEL (reference sequence). CDR3 length: 11 residues. The CDR3 DNA is TGTGCCAGCAGCCTGACAGGTGAAGCTTTCTTT. Translated, it gives CASSLTGEAFF.

In its sample, this clonotype was seen many times. The rearrangement uses TRBV5-1 and TRBJ2-7, with TRBD1 matching 11 bases. The V gene's germline CDR1 is SGHRS and CDR2 YFSETQ. The V gene end was trimmed by 1 base and the J gene end by 4 bases; junction bases not matched to a gene: 7. CDR3 length: 16 residues. The CDR3 is CASSLTTGTGGYEQYF. The CDR3, as DNA: TGCGCCAGCAGCTTGACCACCGGGACAGGGGGATACGAGCAGTACTTC.

This clonotype was recorded at least ten times. The chain employs TRBV5-1 and TRBJ2-1; D is uncertain. This CDR3 is built from 14 residues. With 1 base removed from V and 7 bases from J, the gap between germline ends came to 12 bases. Germline CDR1 SGHRS, CDR2 YFSETQ. This CDR3 reads CASSLRTLLNEQFF. Written as DNA, the CDR3 is TGCGCCAGCAGCTTGAGGACCCTCCTAAATGAGCAGTTCTTC.

J is TRBJ1-5 and V is TRBV7-8, with 7 positions matching TRBD1. Germline V gene sequence: CDR1 SGHVS, CDR2 FQNEAQ. CDR3 length: 16 amino acids. V was clipped by 5 bases and J by 0 bases; unmatched bases: 7. This CDR3 is CASSPGQIYSNQPQHF. CDR3 DNA: TGTGCCAGCAGCCCGGGACAGATTTATAGCAATCAGCCCCAGCATTTT.

This clonotype was seen at least ten times. This chain uses TRBV5-1 with TRBJ2-1; 7 bases are a match to TRBD2. Trimming removed 4 bases from V and 5 bases from J; junction bases left unmatched: 3. CDR1 is SGHRS and CDR2 is YFSETQ in the germline V gene. There are 13 residues in the CDR3. The CDR3, as DNA: TGCGCCAGCAGCCTACTAGCGAACAATGAGCAGTTCTTC. Encoded protein: CASSLLANNEQFF.

This clonotype was picked up a small number of times. The V call is TRBV5-1, the J call TRBJ2-1; TRBD1 matches 11 bases. Germline V gene lookup returns CDR1 SGHRS and CDR2 YFSETQ. The length of the CDR3 is 15 residues. V gave up 5 bases and J gave up 10 bases; unmatched junction bases: 11. The CDR3 loop reads CASRSLGTGGEEQFF. The DNA of the CDR3 is TGCGCCAGCAGGTCGTTGGGGACAGGGGGAGAGGAGCAGTTCTTC.

V and J are TRBV7-8 and TRBJ1-2; possible D gene TRBD1, 6 bases. The V gene lost 7 bases and the J gene lost 1 base, with 10 bases spanning the gap. Germline CDR1 and CDR2: SGHVS and FQNEAQ. The CDR3 spans 13 residues. The CDR3 DNA follows: TGTGCCAGCACTCGGGGGCTTAACTATGGCTACACCTTC. It is translated as CASTRGLNYGYTF.

The chain joins TRBV15 to TRBJ2-1; TRBD1 agrees at 7 bases. The germline CDR1 and CDR2 sequences are LNHNV and YYDKDF (reference sequence). The CDR3 consists of 14 residues. The trim removed 0 bases at V and 9 bases at J, leaving 5 bases unmatched. The CDR3 bases are TGTGCCACCAGCAGAGATAAGGGGGCCCGTGAGCAGTTCTTC. It is translated as CATSRDKGAREQFF.

As concerns this clonotype: A much larger clone differs by one base, so this may be a read error. The chain is built from TRBV12-3 or TRBV12-4 and TRBJ1-1; unclear D gene. The length of the CDR3 is 13 residues. CDR3 bases: TGTTCCAGCAATAGAAAGGAGAACACTGAAGCTTTCTTT. Translation gives CSSNRKENTEAFF.

In its sample, this clonotype was seen a few times. The CDR3 loop reads CASSLLAGVDNEQFF. CDR3 bases: TGTGCCAGCAGCTTACTAGCGGGAGTTGACAATGAGCAGTTCTTC. This rearrangement joins TRBV25-1 to TRBJ2-1, with TRBD2 identical over 11 bases. V trimming: 6 bases; J trimming: 5 bases; junction bases outside the gene matches: 6. This CDR3 contains 15 residues. The V gene's germline CDR1 is MGHDK and CDR2 SYGVNS.

V and J are TRBV7-7 and TRBJ2-3, with TRBD2 matching over 13 bases. J lost 0 bases, V lost 5 bases, and 14 bases had no gene match. Germline loops: CDR1 SSHAT, CDR2 FNYEAQ (reference sequence). This CDR3 has 20 amino acids. In DNA form, the CDR3 reads TGTGCCAGCAGCGAGCACCCTACTAGCGGGAGGGGTACAAGCACAGATACGCAGTATTTT. Protein product: CASSEHPTSGRGTSTDTQYF.

This chain links TRBV6-1 with TRBJ2-3; the match to TRBD1 covers 8 bases. The ends lost 2 bases at V and 2 bases at J; junction bases unmatched: 12. The germline V gene encodes CDR1 MNHNS and CDR2 SASEGT. This CDR3 is built from 18 residues. CDR3 bases: TGTGCCAGCAGTGAAAATCCCGGGTACAGGGGGGACACAGATACGCAGTATTTT. This sequence encodes CASSENPGYRGDTDTQYF.

This clonotype was counted many times. The V and J genes are TRBV2 and TRBJ1-1; no definite D call. The CDR3 is 13 amino acids. V lost 10 bases to trimming and J lost 4 bases, with 16 bases between them. CDR1 and CDR2 (germline): SNHLY, FYNNEI. DNA for the CDR3: TGTGCCATAGAAGAGGGATTGGGCACTGAAGCTTTCTTT. Amino acids: CAIEEGLGTEAFF.

In this sample, this clonotype turned up many times. J is TRBJ1-1 and V is TRBV28; maybe TRBD1 (6 bases). Germline V gene sequence: CDR1 MDHEN, CDR2 SYDVKM. This CDR3 region has 18 residues. V was clipped by 5 bases and J by 3 bases, with 25 bases between them. CDR3 region: CASSAKQGRGRSDTEAFF. The CDR3 DNA follows: TGTGCCAGCAGTGCTAAACAGGGTCGTGGTAGATCGGACACTGAAGCTTTCTTT.

This clonotype was found many times. The CDR3 DNA follows: TGCGCCAGCAGCTTGGGGCAGGGAGGACTAACAGCCTACGGCTACACCTTC. Translating gives CASSLGQGGLTAYGYTF. V and J are TRBV5-1 and TRBJ1-2, with a tentative D call TRBD1 (5 bases). Looked up from germline, CDR1 is SGHRS and CDR2 is YFSETQ. This CDR3 comprises 17 residues. Trimming stripped 0 bases from V and 8 bases from J, with 23 bases between. The full variable domain, with the rest looked up from reference TRBV5-1 and TRBJ1-2, is KAGVTQTPRYLIKTRGQQVTLSCSPISGHRSVSWYQQTPGQGLQFLFEYFSETQRNKGNFPGRFSGRQFSNSRSEMNVSTLELGDSALYLCASSLGQGGLTAYGYTFGSGTRLTVV.